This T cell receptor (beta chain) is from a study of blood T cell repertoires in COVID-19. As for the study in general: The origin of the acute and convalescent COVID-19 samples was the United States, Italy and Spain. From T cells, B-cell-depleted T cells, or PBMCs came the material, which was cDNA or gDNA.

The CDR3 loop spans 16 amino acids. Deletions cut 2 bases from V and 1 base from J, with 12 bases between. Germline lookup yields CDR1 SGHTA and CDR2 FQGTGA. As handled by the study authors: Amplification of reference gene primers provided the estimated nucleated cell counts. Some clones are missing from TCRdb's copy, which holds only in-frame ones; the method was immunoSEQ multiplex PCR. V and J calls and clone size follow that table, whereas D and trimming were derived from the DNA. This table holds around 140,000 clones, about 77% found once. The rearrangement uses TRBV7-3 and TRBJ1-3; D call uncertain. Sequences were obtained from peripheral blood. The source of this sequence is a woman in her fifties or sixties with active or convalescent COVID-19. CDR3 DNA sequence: TGTGCCAGCAGCTTAGGATCCGCGGGGTCTGGAAACACCATATATTTT. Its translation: CASSLGSAGSGNTIYF.